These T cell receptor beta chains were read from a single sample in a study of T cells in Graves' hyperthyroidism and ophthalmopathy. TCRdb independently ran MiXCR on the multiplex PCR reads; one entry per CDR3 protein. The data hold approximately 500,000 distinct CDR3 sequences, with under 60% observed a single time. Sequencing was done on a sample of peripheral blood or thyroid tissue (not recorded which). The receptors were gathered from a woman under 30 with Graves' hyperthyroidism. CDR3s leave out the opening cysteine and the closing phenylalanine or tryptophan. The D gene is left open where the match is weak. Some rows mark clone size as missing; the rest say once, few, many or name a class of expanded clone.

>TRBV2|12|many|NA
ASSVWSGNQPQH
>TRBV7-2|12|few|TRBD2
ASSSQLSGGEQF
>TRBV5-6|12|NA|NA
ASSPPEATDTQY
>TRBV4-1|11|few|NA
ASSQDFRETQY
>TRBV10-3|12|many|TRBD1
AITDRVPSYEQY
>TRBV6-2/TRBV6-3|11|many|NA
ASSRFHGYEQY
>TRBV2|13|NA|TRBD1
ASSRGQSTNEKLF
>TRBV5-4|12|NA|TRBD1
ASLRQGENYGYT
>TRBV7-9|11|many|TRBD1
ASSSDRVQPQH
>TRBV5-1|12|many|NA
ASSHGQNTGELF
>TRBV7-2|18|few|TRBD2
ASSLGGGWTSGRARREQY
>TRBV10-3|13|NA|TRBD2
AISESSGMRETQY
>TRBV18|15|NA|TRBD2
ASSPLSSGLAEETQY
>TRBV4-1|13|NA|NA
ASSQFSLGNQPQH
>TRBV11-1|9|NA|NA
ASQGTGELY
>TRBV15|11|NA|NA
ATNTPDSYGYT
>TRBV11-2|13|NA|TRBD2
ASSLGGLAGETQY
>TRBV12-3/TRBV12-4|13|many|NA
ASSLPRGKLRGYT
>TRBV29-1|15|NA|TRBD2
SVSGLAGGMSSYEQY
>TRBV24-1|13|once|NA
ATSDLRQGANVLT
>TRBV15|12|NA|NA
ATSRGPLKGIYT
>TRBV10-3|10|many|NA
AISDFEETQY
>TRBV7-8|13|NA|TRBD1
ASSFGQGGYNEQF
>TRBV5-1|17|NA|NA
ASSPLKKAGGPPNEKLF
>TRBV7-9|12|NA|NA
ASSLGYGSYEQY
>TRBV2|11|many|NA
ASGDFMGNTIY